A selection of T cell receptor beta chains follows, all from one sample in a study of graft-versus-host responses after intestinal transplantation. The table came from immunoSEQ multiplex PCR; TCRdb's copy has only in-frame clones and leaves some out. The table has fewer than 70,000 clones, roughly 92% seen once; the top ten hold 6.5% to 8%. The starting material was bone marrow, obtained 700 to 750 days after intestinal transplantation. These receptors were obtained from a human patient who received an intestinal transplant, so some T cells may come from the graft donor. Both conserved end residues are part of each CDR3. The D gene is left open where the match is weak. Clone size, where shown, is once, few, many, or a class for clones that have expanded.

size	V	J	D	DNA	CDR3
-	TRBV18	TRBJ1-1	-	TGTGCCAGCTCACCATCTTCAGGGACTGAAGCTTTCTTT	CASSPSSGTEAFF
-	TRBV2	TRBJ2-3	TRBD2	TGTGCCAGCAGCCCTGGGGCGGGGGAGACAGATACGCAGTATTTT	CASSPGAGETDTQYF
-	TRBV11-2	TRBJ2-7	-	TGTGCCAGCAGCTTAGTCACCGGTTCATACTACGAGCAGTACTTC	CASSLVTGSYYEQYF
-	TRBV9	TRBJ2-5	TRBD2	TGTGCCAGCAGCGGGACTAGCGGGAGAGAGACCCAGTACTTC	CASSGTSGRETQYF
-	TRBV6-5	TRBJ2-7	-	TGTGCCAGCAGTTACGGGGGAGAGCAGTACTTC	CASSYGGEQYF
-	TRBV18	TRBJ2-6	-	TGTGCCAGCTCACTCCCAGGGGCTGGGGCCAACGTCCTGACTTTC	CASSLPGAGANVLTF
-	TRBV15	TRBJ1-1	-	TGTGCCACCAGCATACTGGGGTCGAACACTGAAGCTTTCTTT	CATSILGSNTEAFF
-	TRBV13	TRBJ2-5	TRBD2	TGTGCCAGCAGCTTGGCTAGCGGGGGACAGACCCAGTACTTC	CASSLASGGQTQYF
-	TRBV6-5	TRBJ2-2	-	TGTGCCAGCAGTTACGGTTACCAGAACACCGGGGAGCTGTTTTTT	CASSYGYQNTGELFF
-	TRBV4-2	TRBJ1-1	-	TGTGCCAGCAGCCAAGTCAGGGACACTGAAGCTTTCTTT	CASSQVRDTEAFF
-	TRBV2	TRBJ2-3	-	TGTGCCAGCAGTGAAGCGGGAGGAGCAAACACAGATACGCAGTATTTT	CASSEAGGANTDTQYF
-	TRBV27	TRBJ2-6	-	TGTGCCGGCCACCCACCTGACTCTGGGGCCAACGTCCTGACTTTC	CAGHPPDSGANVLTF
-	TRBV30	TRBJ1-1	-	TGTGCCTGGAGCAGGGGCATGAACACTGAAGCTTTCTTT	CAWSRGMNTEAFF
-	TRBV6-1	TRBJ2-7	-	TGTGCCAGCGTTGAGAACTACGAGCAGTACTTC	CASVENYEQYF
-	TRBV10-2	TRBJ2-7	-	TGCGCCAGCAGTGTAACGGGCCCGTCCTACGAGCAGTACTTC	CASSVTGPSYEQYF
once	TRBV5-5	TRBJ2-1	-	TGTGCCAGCAGCTTGGAAGGGACTCAGTATACTCAGCAGTTCTTC	CASSLEGTQYTQQFF
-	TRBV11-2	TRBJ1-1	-	TGTGCCAGCAGCCTAGGTCAGGGTAGGGTTAGAGAAGCTTTCTTT	CASSLGQGRVREAFF
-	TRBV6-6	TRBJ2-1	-	TGTGCCAGCAGTTACAAGGTGGACGCCAATGAGCAGTTCTTC	CASSYKVDANEQFF
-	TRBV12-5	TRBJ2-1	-	TGTGCTAGTGGTTTATTAGGCTACAATGAGCAGTTCTTC	CASGLLGYNEQFF
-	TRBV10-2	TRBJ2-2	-	TGCGCCAGCACCCGGACCGAAATTCAGGCCACCGGGGAGCTGTTTTTT	CASTRTEIQATGELFF
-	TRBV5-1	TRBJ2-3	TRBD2	TGCGCCACCGCTGCGGGGGGGGGCACAGATACGCAGTATTTT	CATAAGGGTDTQYF
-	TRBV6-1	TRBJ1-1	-	TGTGCCAGCAGCCGTGGGACGGGGAACACTGAAGCTTTCTTT	CASSRGTGNTEAFF
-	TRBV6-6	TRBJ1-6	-	TGTGCCAGCAGCCCCGCCGGGGGGTTTTTTTCACCCCTCCACTTT	CASSPAGGFFSPLHF